Below, 6 T cell receptor beta chains from the same sample are listed, as sequenced in a study of control samples from healthy donors and cancer patients. Libraries were prepared by immunoSEQ multiplex PCR; TCRdb keeps only in-frame clonotypes and omits some of them. The table has more than 120,000 clones, 75% to 95% seen once. The sample was blood. These receptors all stem from a man aged 25 to 40 in good health.

This clone showed up just a few times. The V call is TRBV27, the J call TRBJ1-6; 7 bases match TRBD1. The CDR3 is 15 amino acids. Losses at the gene ends were 5 bases for V and 7 bases for J; bases not matched to a gene: 8. Germline CDR1 reads MNHEY; CDR2 reads SMNVEV (reference sequence). The chain's CDR3 is CASSAGQLLNSPLHF. For the CDR3, the DNA is TGTGCCAGCAGTGCGGGACAGCTCCTAAATTCACCCCTCCACTTT.

The chain employs TRBV10-3 and TRBJ2-2; TRBD2 aligns across 10 bases. V was pared by 11 bases and J by 4 bases, with 7 bases of the junction left unmatched. The germline V gene encodes CDR1 ENHRY and CDR2 SYGVKD. CDR3 length equals 14 residues. CDR3 sequence reads: CASGSGGGTGELFF. CDR3 DNA sequence: TGTGCCTCGGGGAGCGGGGGGGGCACCGGGGAGCTGTTTTTT.

This chain links TRBV19 with TRBJ1-5, with TRBD1 matching 10 bases. Germline lookup yields CDR1 LNHDA and CDR2 SQIVND (reference sequence). The CDR3 length is 18 residues. V was pared by 2 bases and J by 3 bases, with 10 bases of the junction left unmatched. The CDR3 nucleotides read TGTGCCAGTAGTATAACAGCCGGGACAGGGGCTCTCAATCAGCCCCAGCATTTT. The encoded protein is CASSITAGTGALNQPQHF.

The chain carries TRBV19 and TRBJ2-1; D perhaps matches TRBD2 (6 bases). In germline, CDR1 is LNHDA, CDR2 SQIVND (reference sequence). Trimming cost V 6 bases and J 6 bases, with 15 bases left between them. CDR3 size: 14 residues. The CDR3 reads CASSHGGSGNEQFF. The CDR3, as DNA: TGTGCCAGTAGCCACGGGGGATCCGGCAATGAGCAGTTCTTC.

V and J are TRBV19 and TRBJ2-3, with D perhaps TRBD2 (7 bases). The germline V gene encodes CDR1 LNHDA and CDR2 SQIVND (reference sequence). V shed 8 bases and J shed 5 bases, with 17 bases lying between them. The CDR3 runs 14 residues. This CDR3 is CASPQRRGRDTQYF. The DNA for the CDR3 is TGTGCCAGTCCCCAGAGGCGGGGGCGAGATACGCAGTATTTT. The entire variable domain, with the rest obtained from reference TRBV19 and TRBJ2-3, is as follows: DGGITQSPKYLFRKEGQNVTLSCEQNLNHDAMYWYRQDPGQGLRLIYYSQIVNDFQKGDIAEGYSVSREKKESFPLTVTSAQKNPTAFYLCASPQRRGRDTQYFGPGTRLTVL.

The chain employs TRBV7-9 and TRBJ1-2; unclear D gene. V lost 8 bases and J lost 0, with 10 bases in between. The CDR3 has 13 amino acids. Germline V gene lookup returns CDR1 SEHNR and CDR2 FQNEAQ (reference sequence). CDR3: CASVTGSNYGYTF. CDR3 bases: TGTGCCAGCGTGACGGGCTCTAACTATGGCTACACCTTC.